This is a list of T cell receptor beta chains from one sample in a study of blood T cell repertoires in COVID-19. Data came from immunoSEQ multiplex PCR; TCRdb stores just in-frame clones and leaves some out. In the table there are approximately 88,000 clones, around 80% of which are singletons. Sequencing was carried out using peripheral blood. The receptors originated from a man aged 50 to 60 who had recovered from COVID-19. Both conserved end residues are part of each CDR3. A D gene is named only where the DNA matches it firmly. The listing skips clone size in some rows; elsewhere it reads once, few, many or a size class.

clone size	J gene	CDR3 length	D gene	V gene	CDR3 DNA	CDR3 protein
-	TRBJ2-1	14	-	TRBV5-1	TGCGCCAGCAGCTTGGCCTGGACTTGGAATGAGCAGTTCTTC	CASSLAWTWNEQFF
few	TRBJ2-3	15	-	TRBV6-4	TGTGCCAGCAGAAACAGGGAGATTAGCACAGATACGCAGTATTTT	CASRNREISTDTQYF
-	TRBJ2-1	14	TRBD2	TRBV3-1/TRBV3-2	TGTGCCAGCAGCCAAGAAAGGACTAGCGGGTCTTTGGTCTTC	CASSQERTSGSLVF
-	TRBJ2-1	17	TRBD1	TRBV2	TGTGCCAGCAGTGGGAGGACCTACAGGGGCAGGGACAATGAGCAGTTCTTC	CASSGRTYRGRDNEQFF
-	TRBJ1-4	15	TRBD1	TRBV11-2	TGTGCCAGCAGCCGAGAAGGGGGCTTAGGTGAAAAACTGTTTTTT	CASSREGGLGEKLFF
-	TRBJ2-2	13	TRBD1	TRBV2	TGTGCCAGCAGTCCGCCGGGACAGGGGGAGCTGTTTTTT	CASSPPGQGELFF
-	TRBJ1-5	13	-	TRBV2	TGTGCCAGCAGTGTATCGGGTATTCAGCCCCAGCATTTT	CASSVSGIQPQHF
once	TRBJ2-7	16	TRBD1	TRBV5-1	TGCGCCAGCAGCCCCAGGGGACAGGGAAACTCCTACGAGCAGTACTTC	CASSPRGQGNSYEQYF
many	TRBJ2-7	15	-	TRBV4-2	TGTGCCAGCAGCCAAGATATAGGACAGATCTACGAGCAGTACTTC	CASSQDIGQIYEQYF
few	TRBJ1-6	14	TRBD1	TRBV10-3	TGTGCCATCAGTGGGGGACAGGGAGGTTCACCCCTCCACTTT	CAISGGQGGSPLHF
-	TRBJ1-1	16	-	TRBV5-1	TGCGCCAGCAGCGCTTCCACCGGGACAAGGAACACTGAAGCTTTCTTT	CASSASTGTRNTEAFF
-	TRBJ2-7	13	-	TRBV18	TGTGCCAGCTCGCTGACTACCCCCTACGAGCAGTACTTC	CASSLTTPYEQYF
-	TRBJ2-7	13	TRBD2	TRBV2	TGTGCCAGCCGCATCGGGGGGGCGTACGAGCAGTACTTC	CASRIGGAYEQYF
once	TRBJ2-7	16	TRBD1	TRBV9	TGTGCCAGCAGCGTAGGGGACAGGGGGGCCCCTTACGAGCAGTACTTC	CASSVGDRGAPYEQYF
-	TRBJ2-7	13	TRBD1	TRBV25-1	TGTGCCAGCAGCCGGGACAGGGTTCACGAGCAGTACTTC	CASSRDRVHEQYF
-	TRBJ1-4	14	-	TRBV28	TGTGCCAGCATCTCTGGGGGGGGTAATGAAAAACTGTTTTTT	CASISGGGNEKLFF
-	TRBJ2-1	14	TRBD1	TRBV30	TGTGCCTGGAGTGTGGCAGGGGGAAGGGGTGAGCAGTTCTTC	CAWSVAGGRGEQFF
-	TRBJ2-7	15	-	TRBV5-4	TGTGCCAGCAGCTTGGATGAGGGTCTCTCCTACGAGCAGTACTTC	CASSLDEGLSYEQYF
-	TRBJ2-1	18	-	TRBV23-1	TGCGCCAGCGTCTGGGAGACTAGTGGCCCTTCGACCTACAATGAGCAGTTCTTC	CASVWETSGPSTYNEQFF
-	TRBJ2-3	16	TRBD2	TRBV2	TGTGCCAGCAGTCTAGGACTAGCGGGGCCTTGGGATACGCAGTATTTT	CASSLGLAGPWDTQYF
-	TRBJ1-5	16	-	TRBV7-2	TGTGCCAGCAGCTTAGGAGGCGGGGGAAACAATCAGCCCCAGCATTTT	CASSLGGGGNNQPQHF
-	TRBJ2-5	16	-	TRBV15	TGTGCCACCAGCAGATTGGGGGCGGACAGACAAGAGACCCAGTACTTC	CATSRLGADRQETQYF
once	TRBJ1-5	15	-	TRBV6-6	TGTGCCAGCAGTTCGCCCCGGGGAGGCAATCAGCCCCAGCATTTT	CASSSPRGGNQPQHF
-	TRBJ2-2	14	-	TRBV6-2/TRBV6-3	TGTGCCAGCAGTTACTCGTCGGAGAACGGGGAGCTGTTTTTT	CASSYSSENGELFF
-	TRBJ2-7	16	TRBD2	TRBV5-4	TGTGCCAGCAGCCCTTCACTAGCGGGAGTTGCGGACGAGCAGTACTTC	CASSPSLAGVADEQYF
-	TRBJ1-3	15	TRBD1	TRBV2	TGTGCCAGCAAGGTCGGGGCAGGGGGCCAAAACACCATATATTTT	CASKVGAGGQNTIYF
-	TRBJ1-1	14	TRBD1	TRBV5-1	TGCGCCAGCAGCTTGGCAGGGGGCGGCACTGAAGCTTTCTTT	CASSLAGGGTEAFF
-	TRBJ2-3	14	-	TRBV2	TGTGCCAGCATCGGGACAACCACCACAGATACGCAGTATTTT	CASIGTTTTDTQYF
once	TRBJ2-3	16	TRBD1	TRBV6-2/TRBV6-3	TGTGCCAGCAGTGACCCAGGGGGACAGGGCACAGATACGCAGTATTTT	CASSDPGGQGTDTQYF
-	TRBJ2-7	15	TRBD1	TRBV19	TGTGCCAGTAGTCACTCCGGGACAGGGACCTACGAGCAGTACTTC	CASSHSGTGTYEQYF
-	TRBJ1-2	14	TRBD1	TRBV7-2	TGTGCCAGCAGCCCAGGGACAGGGGGCCATGGCTACACCTTC	CASSPGTGGHGYTF
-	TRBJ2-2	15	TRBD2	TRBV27	TGTGCCAGCAGTCACGGACTAGCGAGGACCGGGGAGCTGTTTTTT	CASSHGLARTGELFF
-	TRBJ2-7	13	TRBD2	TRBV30	TGTGCCTGGTCCGGGGGGTTGGGCCACGAGCAGTACTTC	CAWSGGLGHEQYF
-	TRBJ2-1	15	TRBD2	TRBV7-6	TGTGCCAGCAGCCCCTCTAGCGGGAGGGCCTGGGAGCAGTTCTTC	CASSPSSGRAWEQFF
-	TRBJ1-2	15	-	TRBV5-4	TGTGCCAGCAGCTTGGATGGACAGTGGGGCTATGGCTACACCTTC	CASSLDGQWGYGYTF
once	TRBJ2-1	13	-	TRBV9	TGTGCCAGCAGCGTAGGCAGGAACAATGAGCAGTTCTTC	CASSVGRNNEQFF
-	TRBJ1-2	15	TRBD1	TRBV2	TGTGCCAGCGTTTCAGGGACAGGGACGGGAAATGGCTACACCTTC	CASVSGTGTGNGYTF
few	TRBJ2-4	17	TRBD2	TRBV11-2	TGTGCCAGCAGCTCCCATGGGGGGGGGTTAGCCAAAAACATTCAGTACTTC	CASSSHGGGLAKNIQYF
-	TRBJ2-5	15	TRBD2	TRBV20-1	TGCAGTGCTAGTGGACTAGCGGGGACCCAAGAGACCCAGTACTTC	CSASGLAGTQETQYF
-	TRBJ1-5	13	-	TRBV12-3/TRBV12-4	TGTGCCAGCAGTCGACTAGGGGATCAGCCCCAGCATTTT	CASSRLGDQPQHF
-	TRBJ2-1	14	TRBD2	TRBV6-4	TGTGCCAGCAGTATAAGCGGGAGGGCAGGGGAGCAGTTCTTC	CASSISGRAGEQFF
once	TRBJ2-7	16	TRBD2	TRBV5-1	TGCGCCAGCAGCTCCGTGGACCGGGACTACCTCTACGAGCAGTACTTC	CASSSVDRDYLYEQYF